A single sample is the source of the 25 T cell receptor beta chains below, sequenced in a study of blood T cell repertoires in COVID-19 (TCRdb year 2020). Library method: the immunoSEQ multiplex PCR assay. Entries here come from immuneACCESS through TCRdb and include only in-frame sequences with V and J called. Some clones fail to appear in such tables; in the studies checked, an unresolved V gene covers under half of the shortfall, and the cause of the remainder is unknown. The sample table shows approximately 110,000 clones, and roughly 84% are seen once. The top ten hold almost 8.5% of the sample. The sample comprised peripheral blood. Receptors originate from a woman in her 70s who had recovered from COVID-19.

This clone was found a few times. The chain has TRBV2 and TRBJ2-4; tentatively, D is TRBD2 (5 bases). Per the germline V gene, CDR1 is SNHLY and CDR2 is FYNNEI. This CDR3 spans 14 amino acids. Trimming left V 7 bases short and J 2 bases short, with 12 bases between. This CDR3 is CASMGEATKNIQYF. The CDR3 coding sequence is TGTGCCAGCATGGGAGAAGCGACCAAAAACATTCAGTACTTC.

This CDR3 reads CASSHSGEKLFF. Written as DNA, the CDR3 is TGTGCCAGCAGCCATAGTGGTGAAAAACTGTTTTTT. V gene TRBV16 combines with J gene TRBJ1-4; D not resolved. The CDR3 is 12 residues long. Germline-derived CDR1 and CDR2 are KGHSY and FQNENV. The V end was cut by 3 bases, the J end by 7 bases, with 6 bases between.

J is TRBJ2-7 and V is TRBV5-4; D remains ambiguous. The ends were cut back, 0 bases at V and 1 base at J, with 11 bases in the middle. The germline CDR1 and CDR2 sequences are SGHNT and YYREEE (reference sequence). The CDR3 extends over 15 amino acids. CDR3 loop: CASSLGAPASYEQYF. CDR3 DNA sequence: TGTGCCAGCAGCTTGGGGGCTCCGGCTTCCTACGAGCAGTACTTC. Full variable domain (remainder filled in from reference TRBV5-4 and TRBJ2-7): ETGVTQSPTHLIKTRGQQVTLRCSSQSGHNTVSWYQQALGQGPQFIFQYYREEENGRGNFPPRFSGLQFPNYSSELNVNALELDDSALYLCASSLGAPASYEQYFGPGTRLTVT.

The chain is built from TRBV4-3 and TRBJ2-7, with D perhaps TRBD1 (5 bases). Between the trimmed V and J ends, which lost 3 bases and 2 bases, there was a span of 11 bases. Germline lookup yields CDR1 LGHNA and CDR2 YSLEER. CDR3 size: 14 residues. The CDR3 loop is CASSQGQGAYEQYF. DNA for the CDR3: TGCGCCAGCAGCCAGGGGCAAGGGGCCTACGAGCAGTACTTC.

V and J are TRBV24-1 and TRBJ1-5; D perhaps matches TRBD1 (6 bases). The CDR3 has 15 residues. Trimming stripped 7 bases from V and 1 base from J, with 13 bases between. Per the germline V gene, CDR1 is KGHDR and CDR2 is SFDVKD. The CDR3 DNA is TGTGCCACCAGCCTAGGGGGGGTAAGCAATCAGCCCCAGCATTTT. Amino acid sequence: CATSLGGVSNQPQHF.

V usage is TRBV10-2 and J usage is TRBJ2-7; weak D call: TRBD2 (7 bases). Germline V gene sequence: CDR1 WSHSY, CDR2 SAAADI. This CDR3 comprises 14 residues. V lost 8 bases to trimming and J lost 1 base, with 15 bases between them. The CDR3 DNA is TGCGCCAGCTGGGGGGGGCAGGTTTCCTACGAGCAGTACTTC. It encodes CASWGGQVSYEQYF.

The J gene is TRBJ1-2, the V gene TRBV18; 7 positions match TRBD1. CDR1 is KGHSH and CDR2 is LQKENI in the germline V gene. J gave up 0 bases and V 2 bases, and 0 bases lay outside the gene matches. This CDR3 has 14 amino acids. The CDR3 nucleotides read TGTGCCAGCTCACCAGGGACAGCTAACTATGGCTACACCTTC. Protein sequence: CASSPGTANYGYTF.

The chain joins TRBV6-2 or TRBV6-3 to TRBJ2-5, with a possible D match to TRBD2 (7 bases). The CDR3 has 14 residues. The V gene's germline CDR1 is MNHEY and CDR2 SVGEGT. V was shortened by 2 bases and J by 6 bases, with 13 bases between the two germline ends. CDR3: CASSYGGAPKTQYF. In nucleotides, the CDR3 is TGTGCCAGCAGTTACGGGGGGGCGCCGAAGACCCAGTACTTC.

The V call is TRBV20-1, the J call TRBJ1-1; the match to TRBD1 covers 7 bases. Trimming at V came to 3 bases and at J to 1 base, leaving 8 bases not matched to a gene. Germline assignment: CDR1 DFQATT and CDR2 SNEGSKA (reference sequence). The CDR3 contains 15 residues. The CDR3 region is CSASDAGGTNTEAFF. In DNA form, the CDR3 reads TGCAGTGCTAGTGACGCAGGGGGGACGAACACTGAAGCTTTCTTT.

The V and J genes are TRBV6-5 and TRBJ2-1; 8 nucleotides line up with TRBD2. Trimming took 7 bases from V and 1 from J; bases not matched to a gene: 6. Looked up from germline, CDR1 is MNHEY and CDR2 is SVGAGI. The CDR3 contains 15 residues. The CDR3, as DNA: TGTGCCAGCAATGTCGGACTAGCTTCCTACAATGAGCAGTTCTTC. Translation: CASNVGLASYNEQFF.

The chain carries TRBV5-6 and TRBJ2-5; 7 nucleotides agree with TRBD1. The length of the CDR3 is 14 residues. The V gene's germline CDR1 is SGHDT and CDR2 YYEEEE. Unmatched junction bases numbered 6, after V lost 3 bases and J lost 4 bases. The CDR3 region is CASSSTGPVETQYF. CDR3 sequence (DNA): TGTGCCAGCAGCTCGACAGGGCCGGTAGAGACCCAGTACTTC.

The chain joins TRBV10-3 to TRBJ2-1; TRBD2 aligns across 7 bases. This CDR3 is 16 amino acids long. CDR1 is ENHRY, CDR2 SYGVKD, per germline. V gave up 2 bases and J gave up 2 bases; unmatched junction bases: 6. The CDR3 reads CAISETRGGPYNEQFF. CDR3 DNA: TGTGCCATCAGTGAGACCCGCGGGGGACCCTACAATGAGCAGTTCTTC.

As DNA, the CDR3 is TGTGCCAGCAGCTACAGGGGCTCCTACAATGAGCAGTTCTTC. Amino acid sequence: CASSYRGSYNEQFF. The J gene is TRBJ2-1, the V gene TRBV7-2, with 7 bases identical to TRBD1. V was clipped by 4 bases and J by 0 bases; unmatched bases: 0. The germline CDR1 and CDR2 sequences are SGHTA and FQGNSA. The CDR3 spans 14 residues.

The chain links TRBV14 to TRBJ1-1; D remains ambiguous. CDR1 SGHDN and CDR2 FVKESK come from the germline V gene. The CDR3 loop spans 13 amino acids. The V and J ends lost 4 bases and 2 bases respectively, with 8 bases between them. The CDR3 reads CASSRQINTEAFF. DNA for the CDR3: TGTGCCAGCAGCCGTCAGATTAACACTGAAGCTTTCTTT. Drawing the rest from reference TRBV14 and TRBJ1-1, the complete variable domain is EAGVTQFPSHSVIEKGQTVTLRCDPISGHDNLYWYRRVMGKEIKFLLHFVKESKQDESGMPNNRFLAERTGGTYSTLKVQPAELEDSGVYFCASSRQINTEAFFGQGTRLTVV.

The CDR3 nucleotides are TGTGCCAGCAGTCTTCGGGACAGTGGAAACACCATATATTTT. This translates into CASSLRDSGNTIYF. The chain carries TRBV27 and TRBJ1-3; 7 nucleotides align to TRBD1. V shed 5 bases and J 3 bases; nucleotides not matched to a gene: 4. The germline V gene has CDR1 MNHEY and CDR2 SMNVEV (reference sequence). This CDR3 comprises 14 residues.

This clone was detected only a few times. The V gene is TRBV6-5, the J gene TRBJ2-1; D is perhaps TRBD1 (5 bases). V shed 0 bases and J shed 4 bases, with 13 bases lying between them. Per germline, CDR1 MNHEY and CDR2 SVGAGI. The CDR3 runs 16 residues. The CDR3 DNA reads TGTGCCAGCAGTTACTCTGGGGCAGGCATATACAATGAGCAGTTCTTC. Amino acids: CASSYSGAGIYNEQFF.

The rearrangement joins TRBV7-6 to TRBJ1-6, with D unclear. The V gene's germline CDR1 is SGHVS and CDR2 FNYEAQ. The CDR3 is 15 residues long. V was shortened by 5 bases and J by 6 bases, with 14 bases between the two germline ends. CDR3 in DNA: TGTGCCAGCAGCCTAGGTCGGTCAACTAATTCACCCCTCCACTTT. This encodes CASSLGRSTNSPLHF.

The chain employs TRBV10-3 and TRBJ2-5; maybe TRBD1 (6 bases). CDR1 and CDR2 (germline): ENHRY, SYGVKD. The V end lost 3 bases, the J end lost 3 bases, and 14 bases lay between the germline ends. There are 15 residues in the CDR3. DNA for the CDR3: TGTGCCATCAGTGAACCCCAGACAGGCGAAGAGACCCAGTACTTC. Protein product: CAISEPQTGEETQYF.

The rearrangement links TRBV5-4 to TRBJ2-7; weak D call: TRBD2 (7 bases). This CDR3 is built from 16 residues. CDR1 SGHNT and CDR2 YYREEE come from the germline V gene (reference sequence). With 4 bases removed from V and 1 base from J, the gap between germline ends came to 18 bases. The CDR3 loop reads CASSPGGGDQSYEQYF. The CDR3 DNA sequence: TGTGCCAGCAGCCCCGGCGGGGGCGATCAATCCTACGAGCAGTACTTC.

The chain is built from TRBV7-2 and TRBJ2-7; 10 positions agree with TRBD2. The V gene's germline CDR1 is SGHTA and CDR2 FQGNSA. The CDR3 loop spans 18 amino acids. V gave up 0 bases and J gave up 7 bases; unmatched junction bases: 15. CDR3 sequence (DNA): TGTGCCAGCAGCTTAGCAGGGGCGGGAAGCGGGGGGGCCGGAGAGCAGTACTTC. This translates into CASSLAGAGSGGAGEQYF.

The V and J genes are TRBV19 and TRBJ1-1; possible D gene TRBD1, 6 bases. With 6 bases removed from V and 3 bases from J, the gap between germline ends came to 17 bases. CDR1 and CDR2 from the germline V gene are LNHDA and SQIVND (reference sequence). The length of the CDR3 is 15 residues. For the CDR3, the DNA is TGTGCCAGTAGAAAGTACACAGGGAGTCACACTGAAGCTTTCTTT. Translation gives CASRKYTGSHTEAFF. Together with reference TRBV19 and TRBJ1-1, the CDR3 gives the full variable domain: DGGITQSPKYLFRKEGQNVTLSCEQNLNHDAMYWYRQDPGQGLRLIYYSQIVNDFQKGDIAEGYSVSREKKESFPLTVTSAQKNPTAFYLCASRKYTGSHTEAFFGQGTRLTVV.

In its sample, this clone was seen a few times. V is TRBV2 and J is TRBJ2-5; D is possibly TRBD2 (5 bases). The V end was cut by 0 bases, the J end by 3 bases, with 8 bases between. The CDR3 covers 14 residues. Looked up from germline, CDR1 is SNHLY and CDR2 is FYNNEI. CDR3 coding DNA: TGTGCCAGCAGTGAAGCGCCGGGGAAAGAGACCCAGTACTTC. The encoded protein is CASSEAPGKETQYF.

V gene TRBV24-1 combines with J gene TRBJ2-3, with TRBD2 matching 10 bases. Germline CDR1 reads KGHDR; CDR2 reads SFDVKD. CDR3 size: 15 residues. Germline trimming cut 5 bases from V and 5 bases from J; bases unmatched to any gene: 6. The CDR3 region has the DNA TGTGCCACCAGTGTAAAAGCGGGGGGGGGAGATACGCAGTATTTT. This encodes CATSVKAGGGDTQYF.

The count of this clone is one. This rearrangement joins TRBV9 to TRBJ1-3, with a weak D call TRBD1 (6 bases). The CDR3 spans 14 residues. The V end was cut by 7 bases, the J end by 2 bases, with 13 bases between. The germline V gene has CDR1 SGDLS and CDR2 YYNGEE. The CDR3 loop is CASRRGAAGNTIYF. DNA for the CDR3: TGTGCCAGCCGACGGGGGGCAGCTGGAAACACCATATATTTT. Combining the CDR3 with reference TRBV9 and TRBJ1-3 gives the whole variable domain DSGVTQTPKHLITATGQRVTLRCSPRSGDLSVYWYQQSLDQGLQFLIQYYNGEERAKGNILERFSAQQFPDLHSELNLSSLELGDSALYFCASRRGAAGNTIYFGEGSWLTVV.

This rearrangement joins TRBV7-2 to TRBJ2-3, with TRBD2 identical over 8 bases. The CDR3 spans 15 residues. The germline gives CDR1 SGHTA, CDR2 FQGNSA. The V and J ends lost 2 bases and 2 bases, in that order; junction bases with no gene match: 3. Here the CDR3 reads CASSLPAGATDTQYF. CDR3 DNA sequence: TGTGCCAGCAGCTTACCAGCGGGGGCCACAGATACGCAGTATTTT.